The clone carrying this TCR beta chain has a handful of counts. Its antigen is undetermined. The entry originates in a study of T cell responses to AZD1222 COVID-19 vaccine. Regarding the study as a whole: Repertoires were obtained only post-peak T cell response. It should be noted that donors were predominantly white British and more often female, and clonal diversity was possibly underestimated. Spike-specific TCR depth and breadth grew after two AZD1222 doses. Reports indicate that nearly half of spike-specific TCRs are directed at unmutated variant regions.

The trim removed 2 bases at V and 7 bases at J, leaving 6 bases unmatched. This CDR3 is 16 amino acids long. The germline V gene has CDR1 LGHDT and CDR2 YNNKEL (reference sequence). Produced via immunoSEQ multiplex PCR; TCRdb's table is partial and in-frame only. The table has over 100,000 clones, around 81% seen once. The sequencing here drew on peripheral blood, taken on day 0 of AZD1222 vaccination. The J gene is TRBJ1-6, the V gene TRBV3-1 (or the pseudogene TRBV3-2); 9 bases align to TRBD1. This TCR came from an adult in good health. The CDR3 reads CASSQPRQGVNSPLHF. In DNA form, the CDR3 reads TGTGCCAGCAGCCAACCCAGACAGGGGGTAAATTCACCCCTCCACTTT.